This T cell receptor (beta chain) was captured by sequencing in a study of blood T cell repertoires in COVID-19. Source study methods: Amplification with reference gene primers provided the estimates of nucleated cell counts. TCRdb's table, derived via immunoSEQ multiplex PCR, lists solely in-frame clones and lacks some. V and J calls and clone size are those listed in that table; D and trimming were worked out from the DNA. This table has approximately 230,000 clones, roughly 88% appearing once. There are 13 residues in the CDR3. V gave up 4 bases and J gave up 9 bases; unmatched junction bases: 8. CDR1 is LGHDT and CDR2 is YNNKEL in the germline V gene (reference sequence).

This clonotype was sampled from a woman in her 40s who had recovered from COVID-19. The chain combines TRBV3-1 (or the pseudogene TRBV3-2) with TRBJ1-2, with TRBD1 matching 7 bases. Sequencing input: peripheral blood. The CDR3 nucleotides read TGTGCCAGCAGCCCGGACAGGAGCGTGAGCTACACCTTC. Protein sequence: CASSPDRSVSYTF.